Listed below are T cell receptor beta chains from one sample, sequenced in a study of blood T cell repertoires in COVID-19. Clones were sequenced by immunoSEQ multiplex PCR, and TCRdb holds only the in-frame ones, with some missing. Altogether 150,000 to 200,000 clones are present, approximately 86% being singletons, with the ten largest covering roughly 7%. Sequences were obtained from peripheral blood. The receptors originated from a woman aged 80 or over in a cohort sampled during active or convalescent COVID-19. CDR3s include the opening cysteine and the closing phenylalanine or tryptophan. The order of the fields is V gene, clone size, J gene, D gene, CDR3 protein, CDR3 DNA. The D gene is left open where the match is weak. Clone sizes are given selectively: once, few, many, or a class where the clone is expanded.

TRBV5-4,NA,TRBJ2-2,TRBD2,CASSLPAGGRNTGELFF,TGTGCCAGCAGCTTGCCGGCGGGGGGGCGAAACACCGGGGAGCTGTTTTTT
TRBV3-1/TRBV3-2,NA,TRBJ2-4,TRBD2,CASSHWLAGRGEAKNIQYF,TGTGCCAGCAGCCATTGGTTAGCGGGAAGAGGGGAAGCCAAAAACATTCAGTACTTC
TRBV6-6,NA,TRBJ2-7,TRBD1,CASSYNRGDGVYEQYF,TGTGCCAGCAGTTACAACAGGGGAGACGGGGTCTACGAGCAGTACTTC
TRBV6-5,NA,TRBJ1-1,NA,CASQSPPQGSHVFF,TGTGCCAGCCAATCTCCACCGCAGGGCTCACATGTTTTCTTT
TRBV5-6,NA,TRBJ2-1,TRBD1,CASSVTGTGIVRKYNEQFF,TGTGCCAGCAGCGTAACCGGGACAGGGATAGTTCGGAAATACAATGAGCAGTTCTTC
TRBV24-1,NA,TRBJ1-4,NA,CATSDSSSGGPQKLFF,TGTGCCACCAGTGATTCCAGCAGCGGGGGGCCCCAAAAACTGTTTTTT
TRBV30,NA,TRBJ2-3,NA,CAWSKPGHSTDTQYF,TGTGCCTGGAGTAAACCGGGACACTCCACAGATACGCAGTATTTT
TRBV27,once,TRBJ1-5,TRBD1,CASSLKGQGNQPQHF,TGTGCCAGCAGTTTAAAGGGACAGGGCAATCAGCCCCAGCATTTT
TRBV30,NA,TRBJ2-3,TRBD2,CAWRAGGSLTDTQYF,TGTGCCTGGAGGGCGGGGGGCTCTCTCACAGATACGCAGTATTTT
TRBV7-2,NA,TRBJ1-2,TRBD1,CASSSRTGADYGYTF,TGTGCCAGCAGCTCCCGGACAGGGGCGGACTATGGCTACACCTTC
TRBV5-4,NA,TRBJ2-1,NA,CASSGPDTNEQFF,TGTGCCAGCAGCGGCCCGGACACTAATGAGCAGTTCTTC
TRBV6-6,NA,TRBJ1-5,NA,CASSYFQTYSNQPQHF,TGTGCCAGCAGTTACTTCCAGACTTATAGCAATCAGCCCCAGCATTTT
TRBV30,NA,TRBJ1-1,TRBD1,CAWAPGQDAGAFF,TGTGCCTGGGCCCCGGGACAGGATGCTGGAGCTTTCTTT
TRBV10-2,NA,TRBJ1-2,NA,CASSLEGANYGYTF,TGCGCCAGCAGTCTTGAGGGTGCTAACTATGGCTACACCTTC
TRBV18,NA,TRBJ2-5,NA,CASSSTNREETQYF,TGTGCCAGCTCATCTACGAACAGGGAAGAGACCCAGTACTTC
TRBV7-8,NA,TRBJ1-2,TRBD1,CASSSQGFYGYTF,TGTGCCAGCAGCTCACAGGGGTTCTATGGCTACACCTTC
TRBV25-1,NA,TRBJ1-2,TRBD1,CASSESRDRGHGYTF,TGTGCCAGCAGTGAATCCCGGGACAGGGGTCATGGCTACACCTTC
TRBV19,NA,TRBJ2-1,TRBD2,CASSISAGGPLSYNEQFF,TGTGCCAGTAGTATTTCGGCGGGAGGGCCACTCTCCTACAATGAGCAGTTCTTC
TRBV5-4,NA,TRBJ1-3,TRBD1,CASSIDRDLGTIYF,TGTGCCAGCAGCATAGACAGGGACCTGGGCACCATATATTTT
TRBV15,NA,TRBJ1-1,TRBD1,CATSWGDRANTEAFF,TGTGCCACCAGCTGGGGTGACAGGGCGAACACTGAAGCTTTCTTT
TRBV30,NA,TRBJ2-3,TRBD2,CAWRRTSGDLLGTLDTQYF,TGTGCCTGGAGACGAACTAGCGGAGACCTTCTGGGGACCTTAGATACGCAGTATTTT
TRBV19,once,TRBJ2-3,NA,CASRKGGLHTDTQYF,TGTGCCAGTCGTAAGGGCGGGCTCCACACAGATACGCAGTATTTT
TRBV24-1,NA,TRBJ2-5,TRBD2,CATSDSLAGGQETQYF,TGTGCCACCAGTGATTCGTTAGCGGGGGGGCAAGAGACCCAGTACTTC
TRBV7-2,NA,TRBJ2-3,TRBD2,CASSFGNGRVDTQYF,TGTGCCAGCAGCTTTGGTAACGGGAGGGTGGATACGCAGTATTTT